A single sample gave rise to the 18 T cell receptor beta chains below, sequenced in a study of cytomegalovirus exposure and HLA in healthy donors. The PCR was carried out with 60 Vbeta primers and 13 Jbeta primers. Some clones are missing from TCRdb's copy, which holds only in-frame ones; the method was immunoSEQ multiplex PCR. The table has more than 95,000 clones, around 72% seen once; the top ten hold approximately 3.5%. The specimen sequenced was PBMCs. All receptors come from a man under 40 in good health and CMV-seronegative.

CDR3 protein: CASSVGGSTHTF. The CDR3 region has the DNA TGTGCCAGCAGCGTTGGAGGTTCTACCCACACCTTC. The V gene is TRBV9, the J gene TRBJ1-2; D unclear. The CDR3 sequence is 12 residues long. The V end lost 2 bases, the J end lost 12 bases, and 14 bases lay between the germline ends. Germline CDR1 reads SGDLS; CDR2 reads YYNGEE.

CDR3 DNA: TGTGATCGGAGGTCCCAAAGCCTAAATCAGCCCCAGCATTTT. Amino acid sequence: CDRRSQSLNQPQHF. This chain uses TRBV25-1 with TRBJ1-5; D uncertain. This CDR3 spans 14 amino acids. Germline lookup yields CDR1 MGHDK and CDR2 SYGVNS. The variable domain in full, completed from reference TRBV25-1 and TRBJ1-5, reads EADIYQTPRYLVIGTGKKITLECSQTMGHDKMYWYQQDPGMELHLIHYSYGVNSTEKGDLSSESTVSRIRTEHFPLTLESARPSHTSQYLCDRRSQSLNQPQHFGDGTRLSIL.

The chain joins TRBV7-8 to TRBJ2-1; D unresolved. The CDR3 length is 16 residues. V lost 1 base, J lost 0 bases, and 10 bases lay in between. Germline CDR1 is SGHVS and CDR2 is FQNEAQ. The CDR3 sequence: CASSLVLESSYNEQFF. In DNA form, the CDR3 reads TGTGCCAGCAGCTTAGTTCTGGAGAGCTCCTACAATGAGCAGTTCTTC.

The rearrangement uses TRBV11-2 and TRBJ2-5, with D possibly matching TRBD1 (6 bases). The J call is uncertain, as TRBJ2-7 better fits the DNA end. Germline lookup yields CDR1 SGHAT and CDR2 FQNNGV. The CDR3 has 12 residues. The CDR3 region has the DNA TGTGCCAGCAGCTTAAGGGGGTACGAGCAGTACTTC. This sequence encodes CASSLRGYEQYF.

The V and J genes are TRBV6-1 and TRBJ1-5; the D gene is possibly TRBD1 (6 bases). Germline CDR1 and CDR2: MNHNS and SASEGT. The CDR3 length is 15 residues. V was clipped by 5 bases and J by 0 bases, with 11 bases between them. In DNA, the CDR3 is TGTGCCAGCAGTTCACAGGGTAATAGCAATCAGCCCCAGCATTTT. Protein sequence: CASSSQGNSNQPQHF.

J is TRBJ1-1 and V is TRBV27; D unclear. Per the germline V gene, CDR1 is MNHEY and CDR2 is SMNVEV (reference sequence). CDR3 length: 14 amino acids. Trimming took 2 bases from V and 3 from J, leaving 10 bases between them. CDR3 in amino acids: CASSLQRADTEAFF. The CDR3 DNA reads as TGTGCCAGCAGTTTACAGCGGGCAGACACTGAAGCTTTCTTT.

This chain links TRBV19 with TRBJ2-3, with D perhaps TRBD2 (5 bases). This CDR3 has 17 residues. V dropped 0 bases and J dropped 2 bases, with 15 bases sitting between them. Per germline, CDR1 LNHDA and CDR2 SQIVND (reference sequence). The CDR3, as DNA: TGTGCCAGTAGTATAGATCGGCAGGACTCTATCACAGATACGCAGTATTTT. It codes for CASSIDRQDSITDTQYF.

The V gene is TRBV19, the J gene TRBJ2-5; a weak D match, TRBD1 (5 bases). From germline, CDR1 is LNHDA and CDR2 SQIVND (reference sequence). The V end was cut by 6 bases, the J end by 3 bases, with 23 bases between. The length of the CDR3 is 17 residues. The CDR3 reads CASSMVGQGRFKETQYF. CDR3 sequence (DNA): TGTGCCAGTAGCATGGTGGGGCAGGGAAGATTTAAAGAGACCCAGTACTTC.

In this sample, this clone turned up a few times. Other DNA sequences in this specimen translate into the identical CDR3. The V and J genes are TRBV10-3 and TRBJ1-6, with D perhaps matching TRBD1 (5 bases). The germline CDR1 and CDR2 sequences are ENHRY and SYGVKD. The CDR3 extends over 13 amino acids. The V gene lost 10 bases and the J gene lost 13 bases, with 20 bases spanning the gap. The CDR3 spells CATGPGTVNPLHF. The DNA for the CDR3 is TGTGCCACTGGACCCGGGACTGTCAATCCCCTCCACTTT.

The chain couples TRBV18 to TRBJ2-7, with a weak D call TRBD2 (5 bases). V lost 2 bases, J lost 6 bases, and 8 bases lay in between. The CDR3 has 12 amino acids. The germline CDR1 and CDR2 sequences are KGHSH and LQKENI. Here the CDR3 reads CASSPGSGEQYF. CDR3 DNA: TGTGCCAGCTCACCAGGGAGTGGCGAGCAGTACTTC.

The chain has TRBV5-4 and TRBJ1-2; TRBD1 matches at 7 bases. This CDR3 comprises 15 residues. Germline trimming cut 0 bases from V and 4 bases from J; bases unmatched to any gene: 6. The germline gives CDR1 SGHNT, CDR2 YYREEE (reference sequence). The DNA for the CDR3 is TGTGCCAGCAGCTTGGGAGGACAGGCGTTCTATGGCTACACCTTC. It codes for CASSLGGQAFYGYTF.

The chain combines TRBV6-5 with TRBJ1-5, with D perhaps TRBD1 (5 bases). V lost 5 bases, J lost 4 bases, and 15 bases lay in between. Germline V gene lookup returns CDR1 MNHEY and CDR2 SVGAGI. The CDR3 sequence is 15 residues long. For the CDR3, the DNA is TGTGCCAGCAGTCAACAGGCGAGCCAAAATCAGCCCCAGCATTTT. This codes for CASSQQASQNQPQHF.

The chain joins TRBV18 to TRBJ2-5; 9 bases agree with TRBD1. Judging by the DNA end, TRBJ2-7 fits better; the J call may be wrong. Germline CDR1 and CDR2: KGHSH and LQKENI. CDR3 size: 13 residues. CDR3 nucleotides: TGTGCCAGCTCACCGGGACAGGGCAACGAGCAGTACTTC. This encodes CASSPGQGNEQYF.

The table lists this clone with a count of one. This chain uses TRBV5-1 with TRBJ2-2; D might be TRBD2 (6 bases). Trimming took off 1 base at V and 5 bases at J, with 21 bases between the two ends. This CDR3 region has 18 residues. Germline-derived CDR1 and CDR2 are SGHRS and YFSETQ. CDR3 sequence reads: CASSLTTPGTPRTGELFF. The CDR3 DNA is TGCGCCAGCAGCTTGACGACCCCCGGGACTCCACGAACCGGGGAGCTGTTTTTT.

This clone appeared a single time. The chain links TRBV11-2 to TRBJ1-4; D unclear. The CDR3 has 15 amino acids. Germline V lookup: CDR1 SGHAT, CDR2 FQNNGV. Trimming took 5 bases from V and 2 from J, leaving 12 bases between them. The CDR3 DNA is TGTGCCAGCAGCCGTATAGCAGTGACTAATGAAAAACTGTTTTTT. It codes for CASSRIAVTNEKLFF.

The genes are TRBV11-2 and TRBJ1-1; 8 bases line up with TRBD1. The germline gives CDR1 SGHAT, CDR2 FQNNGV. With V trimmed by 5 bases and J by 1 base, 3 bases remained unmatched. The CDR3 has 14 amino acids. The CDR3 DNA sequence: TGTGCCAGCAGCCCCGACAGGGGGAACACTGAAGCTTTCTTT. Its translation is CASSPDRGNTEAFF.

This rearrangement joins TRBV7-3 to TRBJ2-3; 13 positions agree with TRBD2. Germline V gene sequence: CDR1 SGHTA, CDR2 FQGTGA. V shed 2 bases, J shed 2 bases, and the junction held 1 base outside the gene matches. The CDR3 has 16 amino acids. The CDR3, as DNA: TGTGCCAGCAGCTTAGGACTAGCGGGGGACACAGATACGCAGTATTTT. The encoded protein is CASSLGLAGDTDTQYF.

The chain couples TRBV6-4 to TRBJ2-3; 9 bases map to TRBD2. The V gene end was trimmed by 3 bases and the J gene end by 0 bases; junction bases not matched to a gene: 4. The CDR3 runs 16 residues. The germline V gene has CDR1 MRHNA and CDR2 SNTAGT. The CDR3 loop reads CASSEQTSGSTDTQYF. CDR3 bases: TGTGCCAGCAGTGAACAGACTAGCGGTAGCACAGATACGCAGTATTTT.